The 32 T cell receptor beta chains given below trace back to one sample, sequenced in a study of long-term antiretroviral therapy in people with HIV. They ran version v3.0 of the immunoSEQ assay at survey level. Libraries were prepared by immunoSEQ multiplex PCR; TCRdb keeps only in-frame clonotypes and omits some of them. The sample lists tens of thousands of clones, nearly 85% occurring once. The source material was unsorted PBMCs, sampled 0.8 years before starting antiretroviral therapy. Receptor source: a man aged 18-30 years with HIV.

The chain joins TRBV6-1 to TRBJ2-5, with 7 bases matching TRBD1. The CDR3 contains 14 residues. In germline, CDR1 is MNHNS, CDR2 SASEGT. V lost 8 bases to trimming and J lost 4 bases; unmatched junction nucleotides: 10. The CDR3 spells CASVRGTVGETQYF. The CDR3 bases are TGTGCCAGCGTCAGGGGGACCGTTGGAGAGACCCAGTACTTC.

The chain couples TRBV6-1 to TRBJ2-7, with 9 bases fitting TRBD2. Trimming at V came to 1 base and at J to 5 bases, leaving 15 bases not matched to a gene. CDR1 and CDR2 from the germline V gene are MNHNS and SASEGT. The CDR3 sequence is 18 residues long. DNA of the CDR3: TGTGCCAGCAGTGAAGTCGTGGGGGCGGGAGGGTTTTCGGACGAGCAGTACTTC. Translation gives CASSEVVGAGGFSDEQYF.

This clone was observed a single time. CDR3 loop: CASSPTENTEAFF. The CDR3 bases are TGTGCCAGCAGCCCGACAGAGAACACTGAAGCTTTCTTT. This chain links TRBV5-4 with TRBJ1-1; weak D call: TRBD1 (5 bases). The CDR3 has 13 amino acids. Germline loops: CDR1 SGHNT, CDR2 YYREEE (reference sequence). Trimming pared 4 bases from V and 1 base from J, leaving 8 bases between.

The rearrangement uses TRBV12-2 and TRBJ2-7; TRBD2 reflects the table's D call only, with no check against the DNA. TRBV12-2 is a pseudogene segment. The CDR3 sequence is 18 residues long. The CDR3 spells CASRLEADTSGTVDEQYF. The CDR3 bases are TGTGCAAGTCGCTTAGAGGCCGACACTAGCGGGACGGTAGACGAGCAGTACTTC.

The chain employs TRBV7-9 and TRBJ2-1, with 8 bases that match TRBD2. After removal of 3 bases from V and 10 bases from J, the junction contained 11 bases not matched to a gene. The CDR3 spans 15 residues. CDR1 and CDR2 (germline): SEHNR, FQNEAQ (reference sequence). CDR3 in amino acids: CASSLGRSAGDEQFF. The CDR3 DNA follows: TGTGCCAGCAGCTTGGGTCGCTCAGCGGGGGACGAGCAGTTCTTC.

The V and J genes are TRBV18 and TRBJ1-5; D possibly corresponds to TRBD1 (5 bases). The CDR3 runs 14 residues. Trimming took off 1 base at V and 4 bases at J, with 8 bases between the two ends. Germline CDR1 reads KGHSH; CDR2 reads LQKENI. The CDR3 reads CASSPREGNQPQHF. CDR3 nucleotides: TGTGCCAGCTCACCACGGGAGGGGAATCAGCCCCAGCATTTT.

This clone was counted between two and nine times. CDR3 in DNA: TGTGCCAGCTCTCCCACGGACAGACGGTATGGCTACACCTTC. It is translated as CASSPTDRRYGYTF. V is TRBV18 and J is TRBJ1-2, with D possibly matching TRBD1 (6 bases). The V gene lost 6 bases and the J gene lost 5 bases, with 16 bases spanning the gap. There are 14 residues in the CDR3. Germline CDR1 reads KGHSH; CDR2 reads LQKENI.

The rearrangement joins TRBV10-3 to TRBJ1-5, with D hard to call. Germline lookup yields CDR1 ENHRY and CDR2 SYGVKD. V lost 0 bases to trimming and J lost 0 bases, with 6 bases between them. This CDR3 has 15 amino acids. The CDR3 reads CAISESEDSNQPQHF. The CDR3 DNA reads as TGTGCCATCAGTGAGTCGGAGGATAGCAATCAGCCCCAGCATTTT.

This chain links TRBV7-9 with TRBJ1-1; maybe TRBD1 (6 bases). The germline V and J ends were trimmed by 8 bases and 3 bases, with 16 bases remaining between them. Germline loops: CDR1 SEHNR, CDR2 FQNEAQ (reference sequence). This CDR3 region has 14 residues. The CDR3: CASPGGGPDTEAFF. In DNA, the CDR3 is TGTGCCAGCCCTGGGGGGGGGCCGGACACTGAAGCTTTCTTT. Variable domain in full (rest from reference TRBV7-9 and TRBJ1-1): DTGVSQNPRHKITKRGQNVTFRCDPISEHNRLYWYRQTLGQGPEFLTYFQNEAQLEKSRLLSDRFSAERPKGSFSTLEIQRTEQGDSAMYLCASPGGGPDTEAFFGQGTRLTVV.

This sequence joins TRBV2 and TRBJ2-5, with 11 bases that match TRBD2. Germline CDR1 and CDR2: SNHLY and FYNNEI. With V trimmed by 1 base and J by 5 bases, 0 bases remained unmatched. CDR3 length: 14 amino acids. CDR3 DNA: TGTGCCAGCAGTGAAGTAGCGGGGGGGGAGACCCAGTACTTC. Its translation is CASSEVAGGETQYF.

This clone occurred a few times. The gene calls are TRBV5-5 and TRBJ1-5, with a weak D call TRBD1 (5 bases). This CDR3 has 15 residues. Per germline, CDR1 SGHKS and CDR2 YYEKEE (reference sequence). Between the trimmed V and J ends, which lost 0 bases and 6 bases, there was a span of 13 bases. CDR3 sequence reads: CASSLAAGIRQPQHF. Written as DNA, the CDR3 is TGTGCCAGCAGCTTGGCCGCAGGGATTCGTCAGCCCCAGCATTTT.

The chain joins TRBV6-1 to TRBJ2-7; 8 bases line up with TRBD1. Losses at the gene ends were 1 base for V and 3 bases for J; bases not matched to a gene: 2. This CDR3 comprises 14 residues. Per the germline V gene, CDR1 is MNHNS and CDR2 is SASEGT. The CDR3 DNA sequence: TGTGCCAGCAGTGAAGGGGACAGGAGCTACGAGCAGTACTTC. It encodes CASSEGDRSYEQYF.

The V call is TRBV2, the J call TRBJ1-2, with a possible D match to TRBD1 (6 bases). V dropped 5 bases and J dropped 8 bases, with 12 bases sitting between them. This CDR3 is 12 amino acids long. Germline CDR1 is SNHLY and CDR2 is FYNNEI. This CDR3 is CASSLDRTGYTF. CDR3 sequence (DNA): TGTGCCAGCAGTTTGGACAGAACCGGCTACACCTTC.

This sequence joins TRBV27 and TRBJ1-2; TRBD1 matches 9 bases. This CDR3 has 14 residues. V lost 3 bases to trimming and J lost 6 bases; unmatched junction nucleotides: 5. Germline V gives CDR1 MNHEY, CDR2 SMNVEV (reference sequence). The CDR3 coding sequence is TGTGCCAGCAGTTTGTCCGGGACAGGGAATGGCTACACCTTC. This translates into CASSLSGTGNGYTF.

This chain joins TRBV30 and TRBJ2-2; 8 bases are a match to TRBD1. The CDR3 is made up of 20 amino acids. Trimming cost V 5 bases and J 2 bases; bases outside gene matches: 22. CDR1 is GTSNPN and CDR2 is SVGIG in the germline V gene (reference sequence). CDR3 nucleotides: TGTGCCTGGTATAGACGCATTGGGACAGGCCTACGCCCAAACACCGGGGAGCTGTTTTTT. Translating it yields CAWYRRIGTGLRPNTGELFF. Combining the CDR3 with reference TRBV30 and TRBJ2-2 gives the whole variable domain SQTIHQWPATLVQPVGSPLSLECTVEGTSNPNLYWYRQAAGRGLQLLFYSVGIGQISSEVPQNLSASRPQDRQFILSSKKLLLSDSGFYLCAWYRRIGTGLRPNTGELFFGEGSRLTVL.

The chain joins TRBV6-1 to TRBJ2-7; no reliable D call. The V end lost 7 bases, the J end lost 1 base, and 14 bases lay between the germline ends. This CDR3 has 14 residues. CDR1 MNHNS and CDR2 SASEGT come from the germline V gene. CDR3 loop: CASIPPRGSYEQYF. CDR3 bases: TGTGCCAGCATACCCCCCCGTGGATCCTACGAGCAGTACTTC.

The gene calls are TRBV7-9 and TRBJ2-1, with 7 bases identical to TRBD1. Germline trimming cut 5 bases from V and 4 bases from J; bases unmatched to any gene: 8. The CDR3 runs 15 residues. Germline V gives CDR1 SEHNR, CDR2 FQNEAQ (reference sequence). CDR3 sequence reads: CASSPPGQLYNEQFF. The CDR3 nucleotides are TGTGCCAGCAGCCCACCGGGACAGCTGTACAATGAGCAGTTCTTC.

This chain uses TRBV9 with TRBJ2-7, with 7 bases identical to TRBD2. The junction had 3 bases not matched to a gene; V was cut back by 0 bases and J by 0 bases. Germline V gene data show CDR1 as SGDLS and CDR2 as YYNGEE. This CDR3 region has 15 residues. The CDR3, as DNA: TGTGCCAGCAGCGTAGAGGGAGGGGACTCCTACGAGCAGTACTTC. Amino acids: CASSVEGGDSYEQYF.

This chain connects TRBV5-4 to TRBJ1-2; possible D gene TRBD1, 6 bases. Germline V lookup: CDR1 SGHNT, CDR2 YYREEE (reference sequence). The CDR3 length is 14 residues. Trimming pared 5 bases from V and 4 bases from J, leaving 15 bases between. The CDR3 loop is CASSIPGQLYGYTF. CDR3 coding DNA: TGTGCCAGCAGTATCCCCGGACAGCTCTATGGCTACACCTTC.

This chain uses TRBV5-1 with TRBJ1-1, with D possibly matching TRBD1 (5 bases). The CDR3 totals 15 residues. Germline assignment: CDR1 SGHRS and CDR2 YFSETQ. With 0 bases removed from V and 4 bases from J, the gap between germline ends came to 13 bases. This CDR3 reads CASSLDIGVSTEAFF. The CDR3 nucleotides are TGCGCCAGCAGCTTGGACATAGGGGTAAGCACTGAAGCTTTCTTT. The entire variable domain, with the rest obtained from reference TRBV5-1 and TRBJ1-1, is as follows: KAGVTQTPRYLIKTRGQQVTLSCSPISGHRSVSWYQQTPGQGLQFLFEYFSETQRNKGNFPGRFSGRQFSNSRSEMNVSTLELGDSALYLCASSLDIGVSTEAFFGQGTRLTVV.

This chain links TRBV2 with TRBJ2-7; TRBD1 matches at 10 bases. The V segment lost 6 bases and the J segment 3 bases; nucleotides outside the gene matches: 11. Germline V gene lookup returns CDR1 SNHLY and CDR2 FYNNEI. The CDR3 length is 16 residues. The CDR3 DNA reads TGTGCCAGCAGGGGGCGTGGAGGACAGGGGGGCTACGAGCAGTACTTC. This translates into CASRGRGGQGGYEQYF.

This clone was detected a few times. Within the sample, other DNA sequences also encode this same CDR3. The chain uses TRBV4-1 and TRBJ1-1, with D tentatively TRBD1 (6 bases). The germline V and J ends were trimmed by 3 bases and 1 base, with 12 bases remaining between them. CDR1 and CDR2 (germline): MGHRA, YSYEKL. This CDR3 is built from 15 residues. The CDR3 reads CASSQGGPANTEAFF. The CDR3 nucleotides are TGCGCCAGCAGCCAGGGGGGGCCAGCGAACACTGAAGCTTTCTTT.

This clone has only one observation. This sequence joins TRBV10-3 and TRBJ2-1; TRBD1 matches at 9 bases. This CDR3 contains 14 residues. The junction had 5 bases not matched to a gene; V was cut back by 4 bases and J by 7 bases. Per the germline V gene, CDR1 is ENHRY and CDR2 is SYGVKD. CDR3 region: CAISGDRELNEQFF. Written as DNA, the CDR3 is TGTGCCATCAGTGGGGACAGGGAGTTGAATGAGCAGTTCTTC.

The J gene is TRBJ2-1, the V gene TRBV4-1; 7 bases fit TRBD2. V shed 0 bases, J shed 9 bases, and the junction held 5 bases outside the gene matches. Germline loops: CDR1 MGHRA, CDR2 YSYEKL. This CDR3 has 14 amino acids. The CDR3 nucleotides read TGCGCCAGCAGCCAAGATTTGGGGGGGTTTGAGCAGTTCTTC. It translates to CASSQDLGGFEQFF.

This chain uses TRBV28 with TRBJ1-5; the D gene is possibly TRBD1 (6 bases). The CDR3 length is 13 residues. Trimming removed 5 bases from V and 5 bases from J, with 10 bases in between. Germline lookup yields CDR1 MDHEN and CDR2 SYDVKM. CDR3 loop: CASSTPGDQPQHF. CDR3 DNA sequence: TGTGCCAGCAGTACTCCAGGGGATCAGCCCCAGCATTTT.

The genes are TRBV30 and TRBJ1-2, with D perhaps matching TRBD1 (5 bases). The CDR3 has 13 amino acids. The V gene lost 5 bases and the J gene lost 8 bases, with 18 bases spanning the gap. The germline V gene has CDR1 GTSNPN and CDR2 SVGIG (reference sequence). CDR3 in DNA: TGTGCCTGGTCGGCGAGGGGATCAGAGGGCTACACCTTC. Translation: CAWSARGSEGYTF.

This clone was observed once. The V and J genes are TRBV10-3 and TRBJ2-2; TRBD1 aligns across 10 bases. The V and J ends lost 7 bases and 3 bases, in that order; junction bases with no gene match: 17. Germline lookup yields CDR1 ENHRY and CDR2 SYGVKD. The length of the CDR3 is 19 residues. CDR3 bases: TGTGCCATCACCCCAAGTGCGTTGTTTGGGACAGGGGACACCGGGGAGCTGTTTTTT. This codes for CAITPSALFGTGDTGELFF.

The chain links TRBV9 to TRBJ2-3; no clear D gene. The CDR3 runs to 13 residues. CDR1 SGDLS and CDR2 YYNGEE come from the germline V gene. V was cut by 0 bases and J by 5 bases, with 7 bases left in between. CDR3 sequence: CASSVAGKDTQYF. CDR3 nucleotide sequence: TGTGCCAGCAGCGTAGCGGGTAAAGATACGCAGTATTTT. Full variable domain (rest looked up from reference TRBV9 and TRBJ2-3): DSGVTQTPKHLITATGQRVTLRCSPRSGDLSVYWYQQSLDQGLQFLIQYYNGEERAKGNILERFSAQQFPDLHSELNLSSLELGDSALYFCASSVAGKDTQYFGPGTRLTVL.

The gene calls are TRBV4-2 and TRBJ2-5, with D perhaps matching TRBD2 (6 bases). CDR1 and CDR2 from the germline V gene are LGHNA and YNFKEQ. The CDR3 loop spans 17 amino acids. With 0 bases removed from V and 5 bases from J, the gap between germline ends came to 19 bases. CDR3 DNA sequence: TGTGCCAGCAGCCAAGACCACCCACCGGGAGTAAAGGAGACCCAGTACTTC. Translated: CASSQDHPPGVKETQYF.

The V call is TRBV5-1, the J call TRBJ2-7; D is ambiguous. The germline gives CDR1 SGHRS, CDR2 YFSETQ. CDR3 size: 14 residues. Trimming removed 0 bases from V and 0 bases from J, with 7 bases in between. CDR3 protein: CASSLVVSSYEQYF. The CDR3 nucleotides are TGCGCCAGCAGCTTGGTAGTCAGCTCCTACGAGCAGTACTTC.

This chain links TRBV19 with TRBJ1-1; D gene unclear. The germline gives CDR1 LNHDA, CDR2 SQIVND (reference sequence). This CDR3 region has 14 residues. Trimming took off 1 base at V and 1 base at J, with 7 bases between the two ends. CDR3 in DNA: TGTGCCAGTAGTATAGGGTGGGCGAACACTGAAGCTTTCTTT. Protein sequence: CASSIGWANTEAFF.

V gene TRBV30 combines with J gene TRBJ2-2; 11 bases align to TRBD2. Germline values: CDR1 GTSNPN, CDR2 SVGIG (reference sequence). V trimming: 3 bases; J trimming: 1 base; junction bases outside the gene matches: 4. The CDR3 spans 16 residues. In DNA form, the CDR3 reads TGTGCCTGGAGCCGGGGACTAGCGGAGAACACCGGGGAGCTGTTTTTT. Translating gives CAWSRGLAENTGELFF.